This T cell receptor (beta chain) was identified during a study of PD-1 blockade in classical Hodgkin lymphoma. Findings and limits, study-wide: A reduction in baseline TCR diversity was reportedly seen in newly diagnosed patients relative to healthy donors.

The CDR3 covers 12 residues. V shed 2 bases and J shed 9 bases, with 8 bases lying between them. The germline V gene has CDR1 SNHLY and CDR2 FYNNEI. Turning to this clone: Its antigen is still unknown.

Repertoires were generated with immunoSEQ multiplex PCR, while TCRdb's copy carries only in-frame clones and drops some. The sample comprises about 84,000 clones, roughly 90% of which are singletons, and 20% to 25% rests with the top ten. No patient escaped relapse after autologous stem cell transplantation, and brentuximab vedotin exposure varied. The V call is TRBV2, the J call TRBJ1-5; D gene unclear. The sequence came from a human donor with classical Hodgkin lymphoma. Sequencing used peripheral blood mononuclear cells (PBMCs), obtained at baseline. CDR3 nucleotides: TGTGCCAGCAGTGAAACGGTACGGCCCCAGCATTTT. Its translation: CASSETVRPQHF.